These 5 T cell receptor beta chains were all obtained from the same sample, sequenced in a study of follicular helper T cells after annual influenza vaccination. Data came from immunoSEQ multiplex PCR; TCRdb stores just in-frame clones and leaves some out. The sample contains roughly 7,000 clones, 84% of which appear only once. Time point given: 2015-2016 season, 7 days after influenza vaccination. The specimen was CXCR5- memory CD4+ T cells sorted from blood, collected 7 days after influenza vaccination. The receptors come from an adult who received the influenza vaccine.

This clone has a handful of counts. This chain's CDR3 is CASSLGTGMVGNTIYF. Written as DNA, the CDR3 is TGTGCCAGCAGCTTAGGGACAGGGATGGTTGGAAACACCATATATTTT. The rearrangement links TRBV7-9 to TRBJ1-3, with TRBD1 identical over 8 bases. The CDR3 runs 16 residues. Germline CDR1 is SEHNR and CDR2 is FQNEAQ (reference sequence). The trim removed 1 base at V and 3 bases at J, leaving 5 bases unmatched.

The V gene is TRBV2, the J gene TRBJ1-2; possibly TRBD1 for D (5 bases). This CDR3 spans 16 amino acids. CDR1 and CDR2 (germline): SNHLY, FYNNEI. Trimming took off 6 bases at V and 0 bases at J, with 17 bases between the two ends. Here the CDR3 reads CASRRRGQLANYGYTF. CDR3 nucleotide sequence: TGTGCCAGCAGGAGGAGGGGTCAATTAGCTAACTATGGCTACACCTTC.

The chain couples TRBV6-1 to TRBJ2-3, with TRBD2 matching 11 bases. Germline V gene data show CDR1 as MNHNS and CDR2 as SASEGT. This CDR3 has 15 amino acids. The ends lost 8 bases at V and 5 bases at J; junction bases unmatched: 9. The CDR3 reads CASLLSGRVGDTQYF. DNA of the CDR3: TGTGCCAGCCTCCTTAGCGGGAGGGTTGGAGATACGCAGTATTTT.

V usage is TRBV5-1 and J usage is TRBJ2-3; D call uncertain. The germline gives CDR1 SGHRS, CDR2 YFSETQ. The CDR3 extends over 15 amino acids. Trimming stripped 5 bases from V and 0 bases from J, with 13 bases between. CDR3: CASRVAATSTDTQYF. The CDR3, as DNA: TGCGCCAGCAGGGTGGCGGCGACTAGCACAGATACGCAGTATTTT.

This CDR3 is CASTQGRANYGYTF. The DNA of the CDR3 is TGTGCCAGCACTCAGGGGAGAGCTAACTATGGCTACACCTTC. The chain is built from TRBV6-5 and TRBJ1-2, with TRBD1 as a possible D gene (6 bases). Looked up from germline, CDR1 is MNHEY and CDR2 is SVGAGI. V was shortened by 7 bases and J by 0 bases, with 12 bases between the two germline ends. The length of the CDR3 is 14 residues.